This is a list of T cell receptor beta chains from one sample in a study of T-cell reconstitution after alpha-beta-depleted transplantation in children. Each CDR3 protein is one row after TCRdb ran MiXCR on the PCR reads. The sample lists about 400,000 distinct CDR3 sequences; more than 10% were seen once. The material was PBMCs, obtained from the stem cell graft. The source of these receptors is a human donor who donated a stem cell graft to a child with Fanconi anemia. Each CDR3 is given without its conserved first and last residue.

J gene: TRBJ1-5
CDR3 length: 12
V gene: TRBV7-2
CDR3 protein: ASSVGGTYQPQH

J gene: TRBJ2-5
CDR3 length: 11
V gene: TRBV20-1
CDR3 protein: SAPQGALETQY

J gene: TRBJ1-2
CDR3 length: 12
V gene: TRBV12-3/TRBV12-4
CDR3 protein: ASSLSGRGYGYT

J gene: TRBJ1-1
CDR3 length: 11
V gene: TRBV30
CDR3 protein: AWSRGSDTEAF

J gene: TRBJ1-1
CDR3 length: 13
V gene: TRBV29-1
CDR3 protein: SVEEGWRLNTEAF

J gene: TRBJ2-5
CDR3 length: 12
V gene: TRBV20-1
CDR3 protein: SASLLTGERGQY

J gene: TRBJ2-2
CDR3 length: 10
V gene: TRBV5-6
CDR3 protein: ASSVLTGELF

J gene: TRBJ2-1
CDR3 length: 14
V gene: TRBV30
CDR3 protein: AWSVPWKSSYNEQF

J gene: TRBJ2-1
CDR3 length: 11
V gene: TRBV5-6
CDR3 protein: ASESLNGPGQF

J gene: TRBJ1-5
CDR3 length: 13
V gene: TRBV4-1
CDR3 protein: ASSQDWQGWQPQH

J gene: TRBJ2-3
CDR3 length: 15
V gene: TRBV12-3/TRBV12-4
CDR3 protein: ASSPWTSGGPGDTQY

J gene: TRBJ1-2
CDR3 length: 14
V gene: TRBV5-6
CDR3 protein: ASSLAYGQGGYGYT

J gene: TRBJ2-5
CDR3 length: 12
V gene: TRBV4-3
CDR3 protein: ASSPSLGFETQY

J gene: TRBJ2-4
CDR3 length: 14
V gene: TRBV21-1
CDR3 protein: ASSKAQGVHKNIQY

J gene: TRBJ2-2
CDR3 length: 13
V gene: TRBV3-1
CDR3 protein: ASSQPLKNTGELF

J gene: TRBJ2-4
CDR3 length: 13
V gene: TRBV7-9
CDR3 protein: ASALGSLAKNIQY

J gene: TRBJ1-2
CDR3 length: 13
V gene: TRBV28
CDR3 protein: ASMVRVQGLGGYT

J gene: TRBJ2-2
CDR3 length: 15
V gene: TRBV6-1
CDR3 protein: ASSVASGGFFTGELF

J gene: TRBJ1-4
CDR3 length: 12
V gene: TRBV3-1
CDR3 protein: ASSPRLGGEKLF

J gene: TRBJ2-6
CDR3 length: 13
V gene: TRBV24-1
CDR3 protein: ATSVFQSGANVLT

J gene: TRBJ1-2
CDR3 length: 12
V gene: TRBV6-5
CDR3 protein: ASSYVDGSGGYT

J gene: TRBJ1-3
CDR3 length: 12
V gene: TRBV3-1
CDR3 protein: ASSPQTNGNTIY

J gene: TRBJ2-2
CDR3 length: 11
V gene: TRBV29-1
CDR3 protein: SASTGNTGELF

J gene: TRBJ2-3
CDR3 length: 14
V gene: TRBV20-1
CDR3 protein: SARATSGLAHDTQY

J gene: TRBJ1-5
CDR3 length: 13
V gene: TRBV7-9
CDR3 protein: ASSLDGAKGRPQH

J gene: TRBJ2-1
CDR3 length: 10
V gene: TRBV6-2/TRBV6-3
CDR3 protein: ASSYSSDEQF

J gene: TRBJ2-1
CDR3 length: 11
V gene: TRBV4-1
CDR3 protein: ASSQEWGDEQF

J gene: TRBJ2-5
CDR3 length: 15
V gene: TRBV4-3
CDR3 protein: ASSQVGTSGPGETQY

J gene: TRBJ1-2
CDR3 length: 12
V gene: TRBV5-1
CDR3 protein: ASSKGQGDYGYT

J gene: TRBJ2-2
CDR3 length: 13
V gene: TRBV29-1
CDR3 protein: SVRAGGANTGELF

J gene: TRBJ1-1
CDR3 length: 13
V gene: TRBV9
CDR3 protein: ASSVGGRLNTEAF

J gene: TRBJ2-7
CDR3 length: 12
V gene: TRBV7-2
CDR3 protein: ASRPGQVAYEQY

J gene: TRBJ2-5
CDR3 length: 12
V gene: TRBV12-3/TRBV12-4
CDR3 protein: ASTRVGGRETQY

J gene: TRBJ2-1
CDR3 length: 14
V gene: TRBV7-8
CDR3 protein: ASSYTSGGTYNEQF

J gene: TRBJ1-3
CDR3 length: 13
V gene: TRBV20-1
CDR3 protein: SARKFLNSGNTIY

J gene: TRBJ2-7
CDR3 length: 14
V gene: TRBV7-2
CDR3 protein: ASSFGRRLLSYEQY

J gene: TRBJ1-1
CDR3 length: 13
V gene: TRBV9
CDR3 protein: ASSPPGGTVGEAF

J gene: TRBJ2-3
CDR3 length: 14
V gene: TRBV5-1
CDR3 protein: ASSFGTSGTKETQY

J gene: TRBJ2-3
CDR3 length: 13
V gene: TRBV27
CDR3 protein: ASSYTTLPTDTQY

J gene: TRBJ2-1
CDR3 length: 11
V gene: TRBV11-2
CDR3 protein: ASSLWLYNEQF